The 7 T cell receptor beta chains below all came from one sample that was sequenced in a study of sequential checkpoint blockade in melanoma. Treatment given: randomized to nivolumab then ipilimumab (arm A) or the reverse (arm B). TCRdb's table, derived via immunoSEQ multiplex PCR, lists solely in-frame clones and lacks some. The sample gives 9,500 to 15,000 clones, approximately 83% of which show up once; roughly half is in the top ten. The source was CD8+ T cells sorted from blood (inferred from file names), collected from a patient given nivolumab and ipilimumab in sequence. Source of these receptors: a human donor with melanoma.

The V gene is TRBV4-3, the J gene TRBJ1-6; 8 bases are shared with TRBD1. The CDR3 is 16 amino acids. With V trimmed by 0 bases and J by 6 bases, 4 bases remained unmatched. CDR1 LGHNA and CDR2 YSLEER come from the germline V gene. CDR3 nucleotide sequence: TGCGCCAGCAGCCAAGATGGACAGGGCAGTAATTCACCCCTCCACTTT. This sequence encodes CASSQDGQGSNSPLHF.

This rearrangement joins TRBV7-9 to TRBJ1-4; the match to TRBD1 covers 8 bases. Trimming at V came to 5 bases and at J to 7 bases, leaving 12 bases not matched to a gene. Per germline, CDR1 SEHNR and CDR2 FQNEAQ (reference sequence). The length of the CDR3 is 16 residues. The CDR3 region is CASSPPLADRVEKLFF. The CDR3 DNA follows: TGTGCCAGCAGCCCGCCCCTCGCGGACAGGGTTGAAAAACTGTTTTTT.

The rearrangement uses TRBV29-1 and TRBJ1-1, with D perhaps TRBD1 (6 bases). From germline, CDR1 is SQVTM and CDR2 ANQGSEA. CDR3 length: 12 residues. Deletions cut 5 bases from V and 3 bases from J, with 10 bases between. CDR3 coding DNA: TGCAGCGTTAACAGGGAGTACACTGAAGCTTTCTTT. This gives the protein CSVNREYTEAFF.

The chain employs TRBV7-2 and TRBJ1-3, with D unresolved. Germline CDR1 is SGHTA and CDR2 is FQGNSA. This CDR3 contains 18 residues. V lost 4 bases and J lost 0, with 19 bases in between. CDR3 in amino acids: CASSSLGEAPDSGNTIYF. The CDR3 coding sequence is TGTGCCAGCAGCTCCCTCGGGGAAGCACCAGACTCTGGAAACACCATATATTTT.

CDR3 nucleotides: TGTGCCAGCAGCTCCTCCCCCCGTCAGTACTTC. Translation gives CASSSSPRQYF. The gene calls are TRBV7-2 and TRBJ2-7; D is unresolved. The V end lost 4 bases, the J end lost 10 bases, and 11 bases lay between the germline ends. The CDR3 runs to 11 residues. CDR1 SGHTA and CDR2 FQGNSA come from the germline V gene.

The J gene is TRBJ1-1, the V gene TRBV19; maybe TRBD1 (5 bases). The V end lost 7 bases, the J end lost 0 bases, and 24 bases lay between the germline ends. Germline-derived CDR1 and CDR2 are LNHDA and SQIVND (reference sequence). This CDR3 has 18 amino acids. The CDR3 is CASTPLGQGVLLNTEAFF. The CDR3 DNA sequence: TGTGCCAGTACCCCATTAGGGCAGGGTGTACTCCTGAACACTGAAGCTTTCTTT.

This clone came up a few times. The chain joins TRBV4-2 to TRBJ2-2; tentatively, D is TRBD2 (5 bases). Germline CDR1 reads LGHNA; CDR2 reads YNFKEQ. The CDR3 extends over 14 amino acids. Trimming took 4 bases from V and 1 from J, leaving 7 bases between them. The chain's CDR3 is CASSLAQNTGELFF. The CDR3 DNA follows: TGTGCCAGCAGCCTAGCGCAGAACACCGGGGAGCTGTTTTTT.